This T cell receptor (beta chain) was profiled in a study of cytomegalovirus exposure and HLA in healthy donors. Primers: 60 Vbeta forward and 13 Jbeta reverse. The protocol was immunoSEQ multiplex PCR, while the TCRdb copy is restricted to in-frame clones and leaves out a portion. The table records approximately 96,000 clones, around 72% of them present only once. CDR1 is SQVTM, CDR2 ANQGSEA, per germline. The CDR3 runs 15 residues. The ends were cut back, 6 bases at V and 2 bases at J, with 20 bases in the middle. The sequencing input was PBMCs. The receptor comes from a male donor in good health and CMV-seronegative. This chain uses TRBV29-1 with TRBJ2-7, with D possibly being TRBD1 (6 bases). This CDR3 is CSVSGHPMTAYEQYF. CDR3 DNA sequence: TGCAGCGTATCGGGACACCCGATGACGGCCTACGAGCAGTACTTC.